This TCR beta chain stems from a study of blood T cell repertoires in COVID-19. Study as a whole: T cells, B-cell-depleted T cells, or PBMCs supplied cDNA or gDNA.

Germline lookup yields CDR1 KGHSH and CDR2 LQKENI. The CDR3 spans 13 residues. Losses at the gene ends were 4 bases for V and 7 bases for J; bases not matched to a gene: 6. In the original workflow: Amplification of reference gene primers provided the estimated nucleated cell counts. Libraries were prepared by immunoSEQ multiplex PCR; TCRdb keeps only in-frame clonotypes and omits some of them. V and J calls and clone size come straight from that table; D and trimming were deduced from the DNA. Of over 150,000 clones listed, 80% to 90% are singletons. The sequenced sample consisted of PBMCs or T cells enriched from blood (not recorded which). The chain employs TRBV18 and TRBJ1-1; 7 bases align to TRBD1. The TCR comes from a woman under 30 who had recovered from COVID-19. In DNA form, the CDR3 reads TGTGCCAGCTCACAATCGGGACAGCATGAAGCTTTCTTT. Translation: CASSQSGQHEAFF.